These T cell receptor beta chains were read from a single sample in a study of T-cell reconstitution after alpha-beta-depleted transplantation in children. TCRdb processed the PCR reads anew with MiXCR; each CDR3 protein has one entry. This sample has about 230,000 distinct CDR3 sequences, with about 9.6% found just once. Material: PBMCs from the stem cell graft donor, obtained from the stem cell graft. Receptors were obtained from a human donor who donated a stem cell graft to a child with SCID. Each CDR3 is given with its conserved first and last residue. A D gene is named only where the DNA matches it firmly. Clone size, where shown, is once, few, many, or a class for clones that have expanded.

many	-	TRBV14	TRBJ2-1	TGTGCCAGCAGCCAATTGCCAGCAAGTAGACACGATGAGCAGTTCTTC	CASSQLPASRHDEQFF
many	TRBD1	TRBV5-4	TRBJ2-2	TGTGCCAGCAGCTCGGGGACAGGGGACACCGGGGAGCTGTTTTTT	CASSSGTGDTGELFF
many	-	TRBV5-5	TRBJ1-1	TGTGCCAGCACCCCGTCCCAGGGCGCTTTCTTT	CASTPSQGAFF
many	-	TRBV6-1	TRBJ1-5	TGTGCCAGCAGTGAACGGGGTCTCCGCCAGGGTTATAGCAATCAGCCCCAGCATTTT	CASSERGLRQGYSNQPQHF
many	-	TRBV12-3/TRBV12-4	TRBJ1-2	TGTGCCAGCAGTTTATCGCCGGGGGCGGGCTATGGCTACACCTTC	CASSLSPGAGYGYTF
many	-	TRBV12-3/TRBV12-4	TRBJ2-3	TGTGCCAGCAGTTTTGGGTTAAGCCCCGATACGCAGTATTTT	CASSFGLSPDTQYF
many	TRBD1	TRBV27	TRBJ2-5	TGTGCCAGCAATCGACAGGGGGCTGAGACCCAGTACTTC	CASNRQGAETQYF
many	-	TRBV5-1	TRBJ1-1	TGCGCCAGCAGCACTGGGGGTTACACTGAAGCTTTCTTT	CASSTGGYTEAFF
-	-	TRBV5-1	TRBJ2-7	TGCGCCAGCAGCTTGGAGGGTTCTTCATGGGAGCAGTACTTC	CASSLEGSSWEQYF
many	TRBD1	TRBV20-1	TRBJ2-1	TGCAGTGCTAGACCGACAGGGGCCCAAAGGGATGAGCAGTTCTTC	CSARPTGAQRDEQFF
many	-	TRBV20-1	TRBJ2-2	TGCGGGGCGGGGATGGGGCCGGGGGAGCTGTTTTTT	CGAGMGPGELFF
many	TRBD1	TRBV4-1	TRBJ2-3	TGCGCCAGCAGCCAAGGGAGGGACAGGGTGGCAGATACGCAGTATTTT	CASSQGRDRVADTQYF
many	-	TRBV4-3	TRBJ2-7	TGCGCCAGCAGCCCTGGACTGACCTACGAGCAGTACTTC	CASSPGLTYEQYF
many	TRBD1	TRBV6-5	TRBJ1-4	TGTGCCAGCAGTTACACCCGACGTCACAGGGGGCCGGCTAATGAAAAACTGTTTTTT	CASSYTRRHRGPANEKLFF
many	TRBD1	TRBV6-1	TRBJ2-5	TGTGCCAGCAGTGAAGAGGACAGGGTCTGGGAGACCCAGTACTTC	CASSEEDRVWETQYF
-	-	TRBV27	TRBJ1-1	TGTGCCAGCAGTAATGACTGGAACACTGAAGCTTTCTTT	CASSNDWNTEAFF
many	-	TRBV20-1	TRBJ2-7	TGCAGTGCTAGAGTACAGGGGGGGGAGCAGTACTTC	CSARVQGGEQYF
many	TRBD1	TRBV28	TRBJ1-2	TGTGCCTGCGCCGGGACAGGATATGGCTACACCTTC	CACAGTGYGYTF
many	-	TRBV4-3	TRBJ2-5	TGCGCCAGCAGCCAAGACAGTCGGGAGACCCAGTACTTC	CASSQDSRETQYF
many	TRBD1	TRBV7-8	TRBJ1-6	TGTGCCAGCAGCGGGACAGAATGGTTCTCCTATAATTCACCCCTCCACTTT	CASSGTEWFSYNSPLHF
many	-	TRBV7-2	TRBJ2-5	TGTGCCAGCAGCTTAATCCCAGAGACCCAGTACTTC	CASSLIPETQYF
many	-	TRBV27	TRBJ1-1	TGTGCCAGCAGTTCGTTGATGAACACTGAAGCTTTCTTT	CASSSLMNTEAFF
many	-	TRBV14	TRBJ2-7	TGTGCCAGCAGCCAAGATTCCCCAGGGTCTTCCTACGAGCAGTACTTC	CASSQDSPGSSYEQYF
many	TRBD1	TRBV10-3	TRBJ1-2	TGTGCCATCAGTGAACCGGACAGGGCGTATGGCTACACCTTC	CAISEPDRAYGYTF
many	-	TRBV5-1	TRBJ2-1	TGCGCCAGCAGCTTGAGCTTCAGCAATGAGCAGTTCTTC	CASSLSFSNEQFF
many	TRBD1	TRBV5-6	TRBJ1-2	TGTGCCAGCAGCCCGGACAGGTCGGGGCAGACCTTC	CASSPDRSGQTF
many	TRBD1	TRBV5-4	TRBJ1-1	TGTGCCAGCAGCAGGACCCCCGGGACAGCCTACAAAAACACTGAAGCTTTCTTT	CASSRTPGTAYKNTEAFF
many	-	TRBV7-3	TRBJ1-1	TGTGCCAGCAGCTTTTCGGGGAACACTGAAGCTTTCTTT	CASSFSGNTEAFF
many	TRBD1	TRBV20-1	TRBJ1-1	TGCAGTGCTGTCCGGGACAGCCAGATGAACACTGAAGCTTTCTTT	CSAVRDSQMNTEAFF
many	-	TRBV27	TRBJ2-2	TGTGCCAGCAGTTTATTTAGCCGCCTGAACACCGGGGAGCTGTTTTTT	CASSLFSRLNTGELFF
many	TRBD1	TRBV6-5	TRBJ2-7	TGTGCCAGCAGCCACGACAGGGGGAGATACGAGCAGTACTTC	CASSHDRGRYEQYF
many	-	TRBV5-1	TRBJ2-5	TGCGCCAGCAGCTTGTCGGGGACCCCCCAAGAGACCCAGTACTTC	CASSLSGTPQETQYF
many	-	TRBV30	TRBJ2-7	TGTGCCTGGAGTGGGACGCGGGCGGAGGAGCAGTACTTC	CAWSGTRAEEQYF
many	-	TRBV20-1	TRBJ1-1	TGCAGTGCTAGGTATAAGGGATGGAACACTGAAGCTTTCTTT	CSARYKGWNTEAFF
many	-	TRBV20-1	TRBJ2-7	TGCAGTGCTAGCCCCCGGGTAAACGAGCAGTACTTC	CSASPRVNEQYF
many	-	TRBV7-6	TRBJ1-3	TGTGCCAGCAGCGAGAACTCTGGAAACACCATATATTTT	CASSENSGNTIYF
-	TRBD1	TRBV6-2/TRBV6-3	TRBJ1-1	TGTGCCAGCTGGTCCCTATCACAGGGGGCCCACACTGAAGCTTTCTTT	CASWSLSQGAHTEAFF
many	-	TRBV7-2	TRBJ2-5	TGTGCCAGCAGGGCGGGGGCCTTACAAGAGACCCAGTACTTC	CASRAGALQETQYF
many	TRBD2	TRBV3-1	TRBJ2-3	TGTGCCAGCAGCCACTTACCCCGGGGTAGCGGGGGGCGAGATACGCAGTATTTT	CASSHLPRGSGGRDTQYF
many	-	TRBV5-1	TRBJ2-3	TGCGCCAGCAGCTTGCAGGGTGGGTCAACTGGGAATACGCAGTATTTT	CASSLQGGSTGNTQYF
-	TRBD1	TRBV3-1	TRBJ1-1	TGTGCCAGCAGCCCTCCGGGACAGAGAAACACTGAAGCTTTCTTT	CASSPPGQRNTEAFF
many	-	TRBV20-1	TRBJ2-5	TGCAGCGGTAGGGGACCTATTGTTTCGACCCAGTACTTC	CSGRGPIVSTQYF
many	-	TRBV14	TRBJ1-1	TGTGCCAGCAGCCAAGATGCATACACTGAAGCTTTCTTT	CASSQDAYTEAFF
many	TRBD2	TRBV5-1	TRBJ2-7	TGCGCCAGCAGCTTGTCCAGCGGGGGGATCTACGAGCAGTACTTC	CASSLSSGGIYEQYF
many	-	TRBV2	TRBJ2-5	TGTGCCAGCAGTGAATCTAGGACAGGAGGGGAGACCCAGTACTTC	CASSESRTGGETQYF
-	TRBD1	TRBV29-1	TRBJ2-1	TGCAGCGTGGAAACAGGGGGCGCCTACAATGAGCAGTTCTTC	CSVETGGAYNEQFF